A single sample gave rise to the 2 T cell receptor beta chains below, sequenced in a study of blood T cell repertoires in COVID-19. Only in-frame clones appear in the TCRdb table, and some are missing; sequencing was by immunoSEQ multiplex PCR. The repertoire holds about 230,000 clones, approximately 88% seen once, with around 27% in the top ten. Input material: peripheral blood. The receptors originated from a man aged 40-49 years with acute or convalescent COVID-19.

This chain links TRBV10-3 with TRBJ2-1; TRBD2 matches 10 bases. The V and J ends lost 6 bases and 0 bases, in that order; junction bases with no gene match: 8. This CDR3 spans 17 amino acids. The germline CDR1 and CDR2 sequences are ENHRY and SYGVKD. CDR3 protein: CAIRGTSETLSYNEQFF. The CDR3 bases are TGTGCCATCAGAGGGACTAGCGAGACCCTCTCCTACAATGAGCAGTTCTTC.

This chain links TRBV28 with TRBJ2-7; TRBD2 aligns across 8 bases. The ends lost 5 bases at V and 0 bases at J; junction bases unmatched: 6. Per germline, CDR1 MDHEN and CDR2 SYDVKM. The CDR3 sequence is 15 residues long. The DNA of the CDR3 is TGTGCCAGCAGTAAAAGCGGGGGCAGCTCCTACGAGCAGTACTTC. The encoded protein is CASSKSGGSSYEQYF.